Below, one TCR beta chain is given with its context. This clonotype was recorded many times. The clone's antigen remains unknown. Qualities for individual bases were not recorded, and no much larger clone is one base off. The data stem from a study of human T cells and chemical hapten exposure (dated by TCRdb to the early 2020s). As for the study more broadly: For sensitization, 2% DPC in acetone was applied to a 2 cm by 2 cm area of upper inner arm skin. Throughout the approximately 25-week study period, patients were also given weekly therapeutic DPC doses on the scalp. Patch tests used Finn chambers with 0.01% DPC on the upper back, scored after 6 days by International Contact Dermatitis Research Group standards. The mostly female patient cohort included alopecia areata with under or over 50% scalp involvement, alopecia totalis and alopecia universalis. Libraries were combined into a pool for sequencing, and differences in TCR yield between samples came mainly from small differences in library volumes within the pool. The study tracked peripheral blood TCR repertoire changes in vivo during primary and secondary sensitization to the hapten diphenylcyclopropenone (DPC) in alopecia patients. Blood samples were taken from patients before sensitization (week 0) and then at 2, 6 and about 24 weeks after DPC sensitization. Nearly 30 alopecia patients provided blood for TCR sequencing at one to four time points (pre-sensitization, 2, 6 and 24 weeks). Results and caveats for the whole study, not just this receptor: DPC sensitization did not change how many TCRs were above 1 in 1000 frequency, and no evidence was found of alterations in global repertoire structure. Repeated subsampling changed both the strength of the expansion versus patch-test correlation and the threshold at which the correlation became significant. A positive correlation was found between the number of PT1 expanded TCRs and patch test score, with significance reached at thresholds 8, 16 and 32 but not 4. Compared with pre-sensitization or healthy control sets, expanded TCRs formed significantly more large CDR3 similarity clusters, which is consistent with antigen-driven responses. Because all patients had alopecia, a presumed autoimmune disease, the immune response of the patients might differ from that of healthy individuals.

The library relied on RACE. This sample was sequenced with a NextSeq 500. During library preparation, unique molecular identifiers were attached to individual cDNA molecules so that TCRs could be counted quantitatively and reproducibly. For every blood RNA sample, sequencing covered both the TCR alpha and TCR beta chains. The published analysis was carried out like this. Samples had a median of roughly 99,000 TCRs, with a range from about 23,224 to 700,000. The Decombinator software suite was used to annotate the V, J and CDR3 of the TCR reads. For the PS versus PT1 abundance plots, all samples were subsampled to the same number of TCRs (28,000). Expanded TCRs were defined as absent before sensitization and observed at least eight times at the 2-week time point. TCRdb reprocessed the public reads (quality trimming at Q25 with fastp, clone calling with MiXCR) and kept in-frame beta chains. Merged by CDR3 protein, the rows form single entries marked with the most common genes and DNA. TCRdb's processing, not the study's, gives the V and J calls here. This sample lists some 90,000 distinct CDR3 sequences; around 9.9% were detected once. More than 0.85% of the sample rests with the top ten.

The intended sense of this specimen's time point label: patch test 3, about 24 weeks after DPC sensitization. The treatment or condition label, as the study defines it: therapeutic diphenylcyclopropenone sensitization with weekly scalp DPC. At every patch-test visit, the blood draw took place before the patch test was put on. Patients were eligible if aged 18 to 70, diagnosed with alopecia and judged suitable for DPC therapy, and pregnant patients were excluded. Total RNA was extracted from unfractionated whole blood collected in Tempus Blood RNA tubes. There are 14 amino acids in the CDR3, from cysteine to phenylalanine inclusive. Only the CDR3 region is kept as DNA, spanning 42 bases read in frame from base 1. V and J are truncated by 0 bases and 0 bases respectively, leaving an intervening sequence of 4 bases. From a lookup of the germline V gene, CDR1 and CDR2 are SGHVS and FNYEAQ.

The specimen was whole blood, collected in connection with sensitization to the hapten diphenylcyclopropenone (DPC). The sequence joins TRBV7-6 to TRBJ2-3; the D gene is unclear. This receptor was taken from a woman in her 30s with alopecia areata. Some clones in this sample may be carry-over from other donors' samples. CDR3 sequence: CASSLAGSTDTQYF. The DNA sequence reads TGTGCCAGCAGCTTAGCGGGGAGCACAGATACGCAGTATTTT.